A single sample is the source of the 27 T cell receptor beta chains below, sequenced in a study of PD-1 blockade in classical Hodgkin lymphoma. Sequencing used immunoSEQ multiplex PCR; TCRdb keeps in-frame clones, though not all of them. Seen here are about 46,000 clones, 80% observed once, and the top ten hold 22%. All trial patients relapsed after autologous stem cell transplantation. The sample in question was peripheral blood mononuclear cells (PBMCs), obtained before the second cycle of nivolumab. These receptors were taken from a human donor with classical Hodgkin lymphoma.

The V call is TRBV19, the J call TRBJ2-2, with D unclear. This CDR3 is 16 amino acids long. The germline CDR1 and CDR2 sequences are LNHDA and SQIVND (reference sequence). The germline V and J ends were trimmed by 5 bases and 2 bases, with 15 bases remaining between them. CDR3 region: CASSPVVPHNTGELFF. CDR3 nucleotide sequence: TGTGCCAGTAGTCCCGTTGTTCCACATAACACCGGGGAGCTGTTTTTT.

The CDR3 protein is CASWDRGYQPQHF. CDR3 DNA sequence: TGTGCCAGCTGGGACAGGGGTTATCAGCCCCAGCATTTT. The chain is built from TRBV27 and TRBJ1-5; 10 bases line up with TRBD1. The germline gives CDR1 MNHEY, CDR2 SMNVEV (reference sequence). This CDR3 is built from 13 residues. V lost 8 bases to trimming and J lost 5 bases; unmatched junction nucleotides: 3.

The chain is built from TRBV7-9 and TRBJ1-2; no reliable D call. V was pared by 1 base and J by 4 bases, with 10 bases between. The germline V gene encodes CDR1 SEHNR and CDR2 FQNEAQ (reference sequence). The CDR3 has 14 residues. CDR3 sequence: CASSLGNRIYGYTF. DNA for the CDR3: TGTGCCAGCAGCTTAGGTAACAGAATCTATGGCTACACCTTC.

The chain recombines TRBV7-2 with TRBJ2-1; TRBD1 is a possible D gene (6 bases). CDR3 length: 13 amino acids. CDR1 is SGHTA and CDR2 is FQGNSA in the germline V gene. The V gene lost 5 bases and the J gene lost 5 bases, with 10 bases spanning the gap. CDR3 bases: TGTGCCAGCAGCCGCCGGGACAACAATGAGCAGTTCTTC. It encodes CASSRRDNNEQFF.

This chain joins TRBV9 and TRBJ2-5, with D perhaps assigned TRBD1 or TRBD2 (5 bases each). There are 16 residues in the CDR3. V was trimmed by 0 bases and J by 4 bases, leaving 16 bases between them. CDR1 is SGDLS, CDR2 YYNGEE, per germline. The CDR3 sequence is CASSVDDGFGAETQYF. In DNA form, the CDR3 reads TGTGCCAGCAGCGTAGACGACGGGTTCGGGGCAGAGACCCAGTACTTC.

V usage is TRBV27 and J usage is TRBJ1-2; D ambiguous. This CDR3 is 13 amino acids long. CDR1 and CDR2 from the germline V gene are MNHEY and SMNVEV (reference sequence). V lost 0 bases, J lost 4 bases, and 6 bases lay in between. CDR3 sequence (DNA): TGTGCCAGCAGTTTATCCCGGACCTATGGCTACACCTTC. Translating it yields CASSLSRTYGYTF.

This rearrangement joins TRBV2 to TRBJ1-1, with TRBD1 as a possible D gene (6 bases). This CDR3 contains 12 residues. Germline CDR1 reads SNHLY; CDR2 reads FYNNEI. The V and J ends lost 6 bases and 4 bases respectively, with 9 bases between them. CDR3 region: CASRSGVTEAFF. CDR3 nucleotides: TGTGCCAGCAGATCAGGGGTCACTGAAGCTTTCTTT.

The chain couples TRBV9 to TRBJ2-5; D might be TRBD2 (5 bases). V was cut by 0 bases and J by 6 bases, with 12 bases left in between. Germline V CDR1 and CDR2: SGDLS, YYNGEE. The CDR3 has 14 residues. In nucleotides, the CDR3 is TGTGCCAGCAGCGTAGCGGGGAATTCACAGACCCAGTACTTC. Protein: CASSVAGNSQTQYF.

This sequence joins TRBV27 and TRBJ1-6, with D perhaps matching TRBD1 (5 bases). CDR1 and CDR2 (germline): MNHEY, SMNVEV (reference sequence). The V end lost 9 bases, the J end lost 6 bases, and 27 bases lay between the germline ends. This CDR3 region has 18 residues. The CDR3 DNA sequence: TGTGCCAGTTCCCGGGACCTCCTCGCACAGCCCCCTAATTCACCCCTCCACTTT. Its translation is CASSRDLLAQPPNSPLHF.

In DNA, the CDR3 is TGTGCCAGTAATCGGGAGGGAGACACTGAAGCTTTCTTT. Protein sequence: CASNREGDTEAFF. The rearrangement uses TRBV19 and TRBJ1-1; D not resolved. Per germline, CDR1 LNHDA and CDR2 SQIVND (reference sequence). With 7 bases removed from V and 3 bases from J, the gap between germline ends came to 12 bases. This CDR3 region has 13 residues.

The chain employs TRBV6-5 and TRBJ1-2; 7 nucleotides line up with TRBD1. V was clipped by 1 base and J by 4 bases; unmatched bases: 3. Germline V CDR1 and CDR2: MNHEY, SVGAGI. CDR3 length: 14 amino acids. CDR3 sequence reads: CASSYLGTAYGYTF. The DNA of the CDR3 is TGTGCCAGCAGTTACTTGGGGACAGCCTATGGCTACACCTTC.

CDR3 nucleotide sequence: TGCGCCAGCACCACCATTAGGGGGGGACGGAACACCGGGGAGCTGTTTTTT. The encoded protein is CASTTIRGGRNTGELFF. V usage is TRBV5-1 and J usage is TRBJ2-2; TRBD2 might be the D (7 bases). CDR3 size: 17 residues. Germline values: CDR1 SGHRS, CDR2 YFSETQ. The V and J ends lost 6 bases and 1 base respectively, with 19 bases between them.

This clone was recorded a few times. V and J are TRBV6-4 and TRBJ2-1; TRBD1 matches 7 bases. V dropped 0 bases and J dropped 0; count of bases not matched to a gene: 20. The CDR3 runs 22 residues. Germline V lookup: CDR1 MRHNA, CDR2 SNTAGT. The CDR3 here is CASSDSRGHQKNFGSSYNEQFF. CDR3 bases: TGTGCCAGCAGTGACTCTAGGGGGCATCAGAAAAATTTTGGTAGCTCCTACAATGAGCAGTTCTTC.

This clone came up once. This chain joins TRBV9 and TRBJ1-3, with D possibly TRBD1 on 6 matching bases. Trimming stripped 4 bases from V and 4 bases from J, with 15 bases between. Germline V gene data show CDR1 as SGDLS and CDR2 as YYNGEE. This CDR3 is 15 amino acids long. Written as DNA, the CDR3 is TGTGCCAGCAGCTCGGAACAGGGCCAAGGAAACACCATATATTTT. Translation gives CASSSEQGQGNTIYF.

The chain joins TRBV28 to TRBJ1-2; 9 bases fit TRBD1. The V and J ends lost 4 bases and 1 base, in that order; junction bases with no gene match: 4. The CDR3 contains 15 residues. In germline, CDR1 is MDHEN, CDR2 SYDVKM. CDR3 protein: CASSSGQGVNYGYTF. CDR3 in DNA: TGTGCCAGCAGTTCGGGACAGGGTGTTAACTATGGCTACACCTTC.

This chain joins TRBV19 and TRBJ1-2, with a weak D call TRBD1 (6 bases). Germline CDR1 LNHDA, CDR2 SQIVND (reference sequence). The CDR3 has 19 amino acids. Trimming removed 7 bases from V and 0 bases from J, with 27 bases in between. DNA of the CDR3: TGTGCCAGTACCTCACTCGGGGGCAGGGGAGCGAGGTCTAACTATGGCTACACCTTC. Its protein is CASTSLGGRGARSNYGYTF. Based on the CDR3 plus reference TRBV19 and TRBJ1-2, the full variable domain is DGGITQSPKYLFRKEGQNVTLSCEQNLNHDAMYWYRQDPGQGLRLIYYSQIVNDFQKGDIAEGYSVSREKKESFPLTVTSAQKNPTAFYLCASTSLGGRGARSNYGYTFGSGTRLTVV.

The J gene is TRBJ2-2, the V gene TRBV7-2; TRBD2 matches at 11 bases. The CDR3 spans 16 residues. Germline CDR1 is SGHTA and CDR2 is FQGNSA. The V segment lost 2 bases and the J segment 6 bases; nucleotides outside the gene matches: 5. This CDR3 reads CASSLNSGGAAGELFF. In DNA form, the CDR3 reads TGTGCCAGCAGCTTAAATAGCGGGGGGGCCGCCGGGGAGCTGTTTTTT.

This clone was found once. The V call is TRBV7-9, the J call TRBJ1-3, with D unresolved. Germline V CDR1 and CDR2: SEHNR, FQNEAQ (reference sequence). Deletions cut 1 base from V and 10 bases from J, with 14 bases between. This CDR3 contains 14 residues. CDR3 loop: CASSLGYEFHTIYF. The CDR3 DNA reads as TGTGCCAGCAGCTTAGGCTACGAATTCCATACCATATATTTT.

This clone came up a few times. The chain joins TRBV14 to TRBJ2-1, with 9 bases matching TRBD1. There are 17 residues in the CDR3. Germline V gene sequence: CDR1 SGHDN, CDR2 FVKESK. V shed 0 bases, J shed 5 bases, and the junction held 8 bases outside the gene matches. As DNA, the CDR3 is TGTGCCAGCAGCCAAGATCCCCGGGACAGGGTCGACAATGAGCAGTTCTTC. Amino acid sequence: CASSQDPRDRVDNEQFF.

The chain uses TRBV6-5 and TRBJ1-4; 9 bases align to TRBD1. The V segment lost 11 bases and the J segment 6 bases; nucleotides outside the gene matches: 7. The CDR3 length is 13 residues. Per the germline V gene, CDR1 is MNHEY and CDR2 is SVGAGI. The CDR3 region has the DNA TGTGCCGGAGGGACAGGGCAAGATGAAAAACTGTTTTTT. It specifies CAGGTGQDEKLFF.

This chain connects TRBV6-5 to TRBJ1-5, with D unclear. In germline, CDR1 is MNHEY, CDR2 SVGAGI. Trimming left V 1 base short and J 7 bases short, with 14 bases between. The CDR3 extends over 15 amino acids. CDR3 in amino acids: CASSYYRGGGQPQHF. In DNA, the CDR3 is TGTGCCAGCAGTTACTATCGGGGAGGAGGACAGCCCCAGCATTTT.

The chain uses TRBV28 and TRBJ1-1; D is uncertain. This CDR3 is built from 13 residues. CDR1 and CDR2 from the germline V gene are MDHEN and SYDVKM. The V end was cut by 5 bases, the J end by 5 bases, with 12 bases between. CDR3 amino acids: CASSPTIKTEAFF. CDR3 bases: TGTGCCAGCAGTCCGACAATTAAGACTGAAGCTTTCTTT.

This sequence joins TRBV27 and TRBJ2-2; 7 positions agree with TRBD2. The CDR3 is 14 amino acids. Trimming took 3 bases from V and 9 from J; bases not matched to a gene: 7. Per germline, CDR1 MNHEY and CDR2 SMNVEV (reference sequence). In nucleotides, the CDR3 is TGTGCCAGCAGTTTTTGGGCGGGAGTCCGGGAGCTGTTTTTT. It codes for CASSFWAGVRELFF.

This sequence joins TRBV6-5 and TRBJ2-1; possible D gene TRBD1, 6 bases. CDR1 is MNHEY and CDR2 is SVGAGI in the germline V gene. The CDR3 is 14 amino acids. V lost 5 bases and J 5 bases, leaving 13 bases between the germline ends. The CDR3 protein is CASSRYRADNEQFF. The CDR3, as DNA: TGTGCCAGCAGTAGATACAGGGCAGACAATGAGCAGTTCTTC.

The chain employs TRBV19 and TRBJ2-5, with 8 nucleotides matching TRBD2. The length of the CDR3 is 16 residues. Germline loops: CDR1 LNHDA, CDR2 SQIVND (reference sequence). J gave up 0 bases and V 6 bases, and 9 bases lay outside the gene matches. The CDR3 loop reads CASSPSAGGNQETQYF. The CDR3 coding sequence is TGTGCCAGTAGCCCCTCGGCGGGGGGCAACCAAGAGACCCAGTACTTC.

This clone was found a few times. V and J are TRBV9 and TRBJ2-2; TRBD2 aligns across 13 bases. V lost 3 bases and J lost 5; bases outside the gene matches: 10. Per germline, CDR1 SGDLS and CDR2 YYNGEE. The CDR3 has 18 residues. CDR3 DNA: TGTGCCAGCAGCGCGGAGATCGGACTAGCGGGAGATACCGGGGAGCTGTTTTTT. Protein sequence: CASSAEIGLAGDTGELFF.

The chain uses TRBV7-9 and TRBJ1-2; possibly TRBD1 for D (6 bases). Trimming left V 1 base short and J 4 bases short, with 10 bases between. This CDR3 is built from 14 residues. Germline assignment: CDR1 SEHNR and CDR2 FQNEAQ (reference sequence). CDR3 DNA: TGTGCCAGCAGCTTAGACAGGGACGGCTATGGCTACACCTTC. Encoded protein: CASSLDRDGYGYTF.